This TCR beta chain appears in the sequencing data of a study of blood T cell repertoires in COVID-19. Seattle's enrolled individuals joined amid active infection and were then monitored longitudinally. Original handling: Reference gene primer amplification gave estimated nucleated cell counts. Assay used: immunoSEQ multiplex PCR; TCRdb lists only in-frame clones, some missing. V and J calls plus clone size are reproduced from that table; the DNA served to infer D and trimming. In the table there are about 16,000 clones, about 89% of which are singletons. There are 15 residues in the CDR3. Germline CDR1 reads MNHEY; CDR2 reads SMNVEV (reference sequence). With 2 bases clipped from V and 3 bases from J, the junction kept 7 bases outside the gene matches.

The specimen was peripheral blood. The rearrangement links TRBV27 to TRBJ2-7, with 7 bases aligning to TRBD1. This clonotype originated in a woman older than 75 with COVID-19, enrolled during active disease. This CDR3 is CASSLRGTDLYEQYF. In DNA form, the CDR3 reads TGTGCCAGCAGTTTAAGGGGGACAGACCTCTACGAGCAGTACTTC.